The 28 T cell receptor beta chains in this list originate from one sample, sequenced in a study of T cell responses to AZD1222 COVID-19 vaccine. Using immunoSEQ multiplex PCR, the repertoire was profiled, and TCRdb retains in-frame clones only, with some absent. The sample holds about 180,000 clones; 85% to 90% are singletons and the top ten take roughly 4%. The material sequenced was peripheral blood, taken 28 days after the second dose of the MenACWY control vaccine. The receptor set was obtained from an adult who received the MenACWY meningococcal vaccine as a control.

This clone is a singleton in its sample. This sequence joins TRBV19 and TRBJ2-7; 10 bases are a match to TRBD1. Germline CDR1 LNHDA, CDR2 SQIVND (reference sequence). The CDR3 contains 15 residues. With 4 bases clipped from V and 1 base from J, the junction kept 4 bases outside the gene matches. Written as DNA, the CDR3 is TGTGCCAGTAGTACCGGACAGGGGGGGTCCTACGAGCAGTACTTC. Protein sequence: CASSTGQGGSYEQYF. Full variable domain (missing parts from reference TRBV19 and TRBJ2-7): DGGITQSPKYLFRKEGQNVTLSCEQNLNHDAMYWYRQDPGQGLRLIYYSQIVNDFQKGDIAEGYSVSREKKESFPLTVTSAQKNPTAFYLCASSTGQGGSYEQYFGPGTRLTVT.

The V and J genes are TRBV5-4 and TRBJ1-6; D unclear. Germline CDR1 is SGHNT and CDR2 is YYREEE (reference sequence). The CDR3 runs 12 residues. Deletions cut 6 bases from V and 6 bases from J, with 7 bases between. The CDR3 here is CASKTINSPLHF. Written as DNA, the CDR3 is TGTGCCAGCAAGACCATTAATTCACCCCTCCACTTT.

The V call is TRBV28, the J call TRBJ1-4; no firm D call. This CDR3 contains 12 residues. CDR1 and CDR2 from the germline V gene are MDHEN and SYDVKM. V was shortened by 3 bases and J by 14 bases, with 13 bases between the two germline ends. The CDR3 region is CASSFDPQRLFF. CDR3 nucleotides: TGTGCCAGCAGTTTTGACCCACAGCGGCTGTTTTTT.

The chain joins TRBV7-2 to TRBJ2-3, with TRBD2 as a possible D gene (6 bases). V shed 3 bases and J shed 7 bases, with 14 bases lying between them. Germline values: CDR1 SGHTA, CDR2 FQGNSA. The length of the CDR3 is 14 residues. CDR3 amino acids: CASSFEPGLNTQYF. The CDR3 nucleotides are TGTGCCAGCAGCTTCGAACCGGGACTGAATACGCAGTATTTT.

The chain couples TRBV7-9 to TRBJ2-3; D may be TRBD1 (6 bases). Trimming took 4 bases from V and 1 from J, leaving 15 bases between them. This CDR3 has 16 residues. Germline CDR1 SEHNR, CDR2 FQNEAQ (reference sequence). The CDR3 sequence is CASSYPKQGGTDTQYF. As DNA, the CDR3 is TGTGCCAGCAGCTACCCCAAACAGGGCGGCACAGATACGCAGTATTTT. Looking up the rest from reference TRBV7-9 and TRBJ2-3 gives the full variable domain: DTGVSQNPRHKITKRGQNVTFRCDPISEHNRLYWYRQTLGQGPEFLTYFQNEAQLEKSRLLSDRFSAERPKGSFSTLEIQRTEQGDSAMYLCASSYPKQGGTDTQYFGPGTRLTVL.

This clone was counted between two and nine times. The chain carries TRBV27 and TRBJ1-4, with a tentative D call TRBD1 (5 bases). This CDR3 region has 15 residues. Trimming cost V 5 bases and J 0 bases, with 10 bases left between them. Germline V gene lookup returns CDR1 MNHEY and CDR2 SMNVEV (reference sequence). The CDR3 region is CASSHRQTTNEKLFF. In DNA, the CDR3 is TGTGCCAGCAGTCACCGACAGACAACTAATGAAAAACTGTTTTTT.

This chain connects TRBV11-3 to TRBJ2-3; TRBD2 matches at 11 bases. CDR1 is SGHNT and CDR2 is YENEEA in the germline V gene. The CDR3 has 17 amino acids. Losses at the gene ends were 4 bases for V and 4 bases for J; bases not matched to a gene: 10. DNA for the CDR3: TGTGCCAGCAGCTCCGGTTCGACTAGCGGGATCCCAGATACGCAGTATTTT. Its protein product is CASSSGSTSGIPDTQYF.

The rearrangement joins TRBV5-1 to TRBJ1-2, with 8 bases identical to TRBD1. This CDR3 is built from 12 residues. After removal of 7 bases from V and 4 bases from J, the junction contained 3 bases not matched to a gene. Germline V CDR1 and CDR2: SGHRS, YFSETQ. CDR3 DNA: TGCGCCAGCGCCGGACAGGGCTATGGCTACACCTTC. Translating gives CASAGQGYGYTF.

The V call is TRBV11-2, the J call TRBJ2-7; 7 bases agree with TRBD1. The V gene end was trimmed by 0 bases and the J gene end by 2 bases; junction bases not matched to a gene: 10. This CDR3 is built from 17 residues. Looked up from germline, CDR1 is SGHAT and CDR2 is FQNNGV. The CDR3 region has the DNA TGTGCCAGCAGCTTAGATCTCCTGGGGGACAGACCCTACGAGCAGTACTTC. Amino acids: CASSLDLLGDRPYEQYF.

The table lists this clone with a count of one. This sequence joins TRBV29-1 and TRBJ1-1; D is unresolved. The V gene's germline CDR1 is SQVTM and CDR2 ANQGSEA. The CDR3 sequence is 14 residues long. Trimming took off 6 bases at V and 0 bases at J, with 14 bases between the two ends. The CDR3 region is CSVHGQTMNTEAFF. The CDR3 DNA sequence: TGCAGCGTCCACGGGCAGACTATGAACACTGAAGCTTTCTTT. The variable domain in full, with the rest retrieved from reference TRBV29-1 and TRBJ1-1, is SAVISQKPSRDICQRGTSLTIQCQVDSQVTMMFWYRQQPGQSLTLIATANQGSEATYESGFVIDKFPISRPNLTFSTLTVSNMSPEDSSIYLCSVHGQTMNTEAFFGQGTRLTVV.

V gene TRBV7-9 combines with J gene TRBJ2-3; D may be TRBD1 or TRBD2 (5 bases each). Germline CDR1 and CDR2: SEHNR and FQNEAQ (reference sequence). V lost 2 bases and J 5 bases, leaving 11 bases between the germline ends. CDR3 length: 14 amino acids. CDR3 region: CASSLMGPGDTQYF. The CDR3 DNA is TGTGCCAGCAGCTTAATGGGACCAGGAGATACGCAGTATTTT.

The rearrangement links TRBV18 to TRBJ1-1; D ambiguous. The CDR3 has 14 residues. Germline loops: CDR1 KGHSH, CDR2 LQKENI. V was shortened by 4 bases and J by 1 base, with 10 bases between the two germline ends. CDR3 region: CASSLGVANTEAFF. The DNA for the CDR3 is TGTGCCAGCTCACTCGGGGTCGCGAACACTGAAGCTTTCTTT.

This chain links TRBV6-5 with TRBJ2-5; D may be TRBD1 (5 bases). The CDR3 contains 14 residues. V was cut by 5 bases and J by 1 base, with 11 bases left in between. The germline V gene encodes CDR1 MNHEY and CDR2 SVGAGI. This chain's CDR3 is CASSRNQGQETQYF. For the CDR3, the DNA is TGTGCCAGCAGTAGAAATCAGGGCCAAGAGACCCAGTACTTC.

The gene calls are TRBV28 and TRBJ1-4, with D unresolved. CDR1 is MDHEN, CDR2 SYDVKM, per germline. CDR3 length: 10 amino acids. V was shortened by 8 bases and J by 8 bases, with 6 bases between the two germline ends. The CDR3 sequence is CASGWEKLFF. For the CDR3, the DNA is TGTGCCAGCGGATGGGAAAAACTGTTTTTT.

The chain uses TRBV24-1 and TRBJ2-1; D may be TRBD1 (7 bases). The CDR3 is made up of 13 amino acids. The V end lost 9 bases, the J end lost 3 bases, and 11 bases lay between the germline ends. Germline loops: CDR1 KGHDR, CDR2 SFDVKD. CDR3: CATAGTVYNEQFF. The CDR3 nucleotides are TGTGCCACCGCGGGGACAGTCTACAATGAGCAGTTCTTC.

The chain combines TRBV28 with TRBJ2-7; TRBD1 matches 9 bases. This CDR3 comprises 15 residues. V lost 5 bases and J lost 6; bases outside the gene matches: 11. The V gene's germline CDR1 is MDHEN and CDR2 SYDVKM. CDR3 protein: CASSQPGTGRTEQYF. The CDR3, as DNA: TGTGCCAGCAGTCAGCCCGGGACAGGGAGGACCGAGCAGTACTTC.

CDR3 bases: TGTGCCAGCAGTCGGTTCGCGTTGGGCCTAGCGGGAGGCACCGGGGAGCTGTTTTTT. Amino acid sequence: CASSRFALGLAGGTGELFF. The gene calls are TRBV27 and TRBJ2-2; 11 nucleotides agree with TRBD2. In germline, CDR1 is MNHEY, CDR2 SMNVEV (reference sequence). The CDR3 is 19 residues long. With 5 bases clipped from V and 4 bases from J, the junction kept 15 bases outside the gene matches.

This rearrangement joins TRBV6-5 to TRBJ1-2; possibly TRBD1 for D (5 bases). From germline, CDR1 is MNHEY and CDR2 SVGAGI. V was shortened by 6 bases and J by 1 base, with 9 bases between the two germline ends. The CDR3 sequence is 13 residues long. The CDR3 spells CASRQEGNYGYTF. The CDR3, as DNA: TGTGCCAGCAGACAGGAGGGTAACTATGGCTACACCTTC.

This rearrangement joins TRBV6-5 to TRBJ2-2; D possibly uses TRBD1 or TRBD2 (5 bases each). The CDR3 spans 14 residues. V gave up 4 bases and J gave up 1 base, with 7 bases separating them. The germline gives CDR1 MNHEY, CDR2 SVGAGI. CDR3 region: CASSSGRNTGELFF. The CDR3 DNA reads as TGTGCCAGCAGTTCGGGACGGAACACCGGGGAGCTGTTTTTT.

This clone was seen only once. The rearrangement joins TRBV28 to TRBJ2-7; TRBD1 matches 7 bases. Unmatched junction bases numbered 13, after V lost 4 bases and J lost 4 bases. The CDR3 has 16 residues. CDR1 and CDR2 (germline): MDHEN, SYDVKM. CDR3 DNA sequence: TGTGCCAGCAGTTCACCGGACAGGAAGGGAGAATACGAGCAGTACTTC. It translates to CASSSPDRKGEYEQYF.

About this clone itself: The junction shows a germline mismatch at one end, possibly a read error. The V gene is TRBV5-4, the J gene TRBJ2-1, with D possibly matching TRBD1 (6 bases). Germline V gives CDR1 SGHNT, CDR2 YYREEE (reference sequence). This CDR3 has 15 residues. DNA of the CDR3: TGTGTCAGCAGCTGGACAGCAACCTCCTACAATGAGCAGTTCTTC. It codes for CVSSWTATSYNEQFF.

The CDR3 bases are TGTGCCAGCAGTTACCAGGGTTTATCCTACGAGCAGTACTTC. Protein sequence: CASSYQGLSYEQYF. The chain joins TRBV6-2 or TRBV6-3 to TRBJ2-7; TRBD1 might be the D (5 bases). CDR3 length: 14 amino acids. Looked up from germline, CDR1 is MNHEY and CDR2 is SVGEGT. V was trimmed by 2 bases and J by 1 base, leaving 9 bases between them.

Comments on this clone: At one of its ends the junction is not consistent with the germline gene, which may arise from a read error. The rearrangement links TRBV7-8 to TRBJ2-1; no firm D call. There are 13 residues in the CDR3. The germline CDR1 and CDR2 sequences are SGHVS and FQNEAQ. CDR3 nucleotides: TGTGCCAGCAGCCCTACCGAGCAGAATGGGCAGTTCTTC. This sequence encodes CASSPTEQNGQFF.

The chain couples TRBV11-2 to TRBJ2-1; no clear D. Per the germline V gene, CDR1 is SGHAT and CDR2 is FQNNGV. Trimming pared 5 bases from V and 9 bases from J, leaving 17 bases between. The length of the CDR3 is 14 residues. CDR3 sequence reads: CASSPPGPTGEQFF. DNA for the CDR3: TGTGCCAGCAGCCCGCCCGGGCCAACCGGTGAGCAGTTCTTC. Supplemented by reference TRBV11-2 and TRBJ2-1, the full variable domain reads EAGVAQSPRYKIIEKRQSVAFWCNPISGHATLYWYQQILGQGPKLLIQFQNNGVVDDSQLPKDRFSAERLKGVDSTLKIQPAKLEDSAVYLCASSPPGPTGEQFFGPGTRLTVL.

The V gene is TRBV28, the J gene TRBJ2-3; D unresolved. The CDR3 has 12 amino acids. The V end was cut by 7 bases, the J end by 2 bases, with 7 bases between. The germline V gene encodes CDR1 MDHEN and CDR2 SYDVKM. The CDR3 coding sequence is TGTGCCAGCACCTCCGCCACAGATACGCAGTATTTT. Protein product: CASTSATDTQYF.

The chain is built from TRBV28 and TRBJ1-5; TRBD1 is a possible D gene (5 bases). This CDR3 spans 14 amino acids. V lost 7 bases, J lost 7 bases, and 17 bases lay in between. The germline V gene encodes CDR1 MDHEN and CDR2 SYDVKM. The CDR3 DNA sequence: TGTGCCAGCACTCCATCCTGGAGGGGACAGCCCCAGCATTTT. It yields the protein CASTPSWRGQPQHF.

The gene calls are TRBV5-6 and TRBJ1-4, with a weak D call TRBD1 (5 bases). Germline assignment: CDR1 SGHDT and CDR2 YYEEEE. The CDR3 is 15 residues long. Between the trimmed V and J ends, which lost 0 bases and 8 bases, there was a span of 14 bases. This CDR3 is CASSLDTGTSEKLFF. Written as DNA, the CDR3 is TGTGCCAGCAGCTTGGACACAGGCACAAGCGAAAAACTGTTTTTT.

The chain has TRBV7-2 and TRBJ1-4; 9 nucleotides align to TRBD1. The CDR3 is 15 amino acids. The J segment lost 6 bases and the V segment lost 5 bases, leaving 7 bases of the junction unmatched. Germline CDR1 and CDR2: SGHTA and FQGNSA. This CDR3 reads CASSPGQGRYEKLFF. CDR3 DNA sequence: TGTGCCAGCAGCCCCGGACAGGGGCGGTATGAAAAACTGTTTTTT.